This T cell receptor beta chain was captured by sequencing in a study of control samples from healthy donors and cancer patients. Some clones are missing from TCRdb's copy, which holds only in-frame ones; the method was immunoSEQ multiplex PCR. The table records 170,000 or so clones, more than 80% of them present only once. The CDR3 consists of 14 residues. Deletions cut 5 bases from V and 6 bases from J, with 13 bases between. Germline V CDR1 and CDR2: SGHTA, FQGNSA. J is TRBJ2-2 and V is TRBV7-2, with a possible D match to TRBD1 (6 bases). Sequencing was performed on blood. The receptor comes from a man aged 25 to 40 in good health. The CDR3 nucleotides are TGTGCCAGCAGCCAGGGGCGGGCGGCCGGGGAGCTGTTTTTT. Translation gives CASSQGRAAGELFF.